Shown below are 25 T cell receptor beta chains from a single sample sequenced in a study of blood T cell repertoires in COVID-19. Measured with immunoSEQ multiplex PCR; TCRdb has only the in-frame clones, and not every one. The data contain approximately 150,000 clones, around 84% of them seen just once; the ten biggest clones take up nearly 8%. Specimen: PBMCs or T cells enriched from blood (not recorded which). These receptors were taken from a woman aged 45 to 65 who had recovered from COVID-19.

This rearrangement joins TRBV11-3 to TRBJ1-1; a possible D gene is TRBD1 (6 bases). The germline gives CDR1 SGHNT, CDR2 YENEEA. V lost 4 bases and J 1 base, leaving 10 bases between the germline ends. The CDR3 has 14 residues. This chain's CDR3 is CASSWTASNTEAFF. CDR3 nucleotides: TGTGCCAGCAGCTGGACAGCCTCGAACACTGAAGCTTTCTTT.

This chain uses TRBV5-8 with TRBJ1-3; 8 bases map to TRBD1. The V segment lost 10 bases and the J segment 2 bases; nucleotides outside the gene matches: 11. This CDR3 region has 15 residues. The germline CDR1 and CDR2 sequences are SGHTS and YDEGEE. The CDR3 DNA reads TGTGCCGACACCGGGACAGGCGAAACTGGAAACACCATATATTTT. It yields the protein CADTGTGETGNTIYF.

The rearrangement uses TRBV28 and TRBJ1-2; possible D gene TRBD1, 5 bases. The CDR3 runs to 13 residues. Trimming stripped 6 bases from V and 4 bases from J, with 12 bases between. Per the germline V gene, CDR1 is MDHEN and CDR2 is SYDVKM. CDR3 protein: CASSLPRAYGYTF. The CDR3 DNA sequence: TGTGCCAGCAGCCTACCCAGGGCCTATGGCTACACCTTC.

The gene calls are TRBV4-3 and TRBJ1-6, with D tentatively TRBD1 (5 bases). Germline V gives CDR1 LGHNA, CDR2 YSLEER. This CDR3 comprises 18 residues. Trimming left V 0 bases short and J 0 bases short, with 12 bases between. The DNA for the CDR3 is TGCGCCAGCAGCCAAGACCGACAGATAAGCTCCTATAATTCACCCCTCCACTTT. Amino acids: CASSQDRQISSYNSPLHF.

The chain recombines TRBV18 with TRBJ1-2; TRBD1 agrees at 7 bases. This CDR3 has 16 amino acids. Trimming took 0 bases from V and 5 from J; bases not matched to a gene: 9. Germline CDR1 reads KGHSH; CDR2 reads LQKENI. The CDR3 nucleotides read TGTGCCAGCTCACCACCCAGCCTAGGGGGCGGGTATGGCTACACCTTC. It is translated as CASSPPSLGGGYGYTF.

The CDR3 spells CASSQGWADTEAFF. The CDR3 DNA reads as TGTGCCAGCTCACAAGGTTGGGCAGACACTGAAGCTTTCTTT. This sequence joins TRBV18 and TRBJ1-1, with no clear D. This CDR3 is 14 amino acids long. Looked up from germline, CDR1 is KGHSH and CDR2 is LQKENI. Trimming pared 4 bases from V and 3 bases from J, leaving 12 bases between. The whole variable domain, filled in from reference TRBV18 and TRBJ1-1, reads NAGVMQNPRHLVRRRGQEARLRCSPMKGHSHVYWYRQLPEEGLKFMVYLQKENIIDESGMPKERFSAEFPKEGPSILRIQQVVRGDSAAYFCASSQGWADTEAFFGQGTRLTVV.

This clone has a handful of counts. V gene TRBV7-9 combines with J gene TRBJ2-7; TRBD1 aligns across 7 bases. The CDR3 sequence is 13 residues long. Trimming removed 5 bases from V and 3 bases from J; junction bases left unmatched: 4. The germline V gene encodes CDR1 SEHNR and CDR2 FQNEAQ (reference sequence). DNA of the CDR3: TGTGCCAGCAGCCTACAGGGGAACTACGAGCAGTACTTC. The encoded protein is CASSLQGNYEQYF.

V usage is TRBV28 and J usage is TRBJ1-4; TRBD1 is a possible D gene (5 bases). Trimming shortened V by 1 base and J by 3 bases, and 12 bases separated the two germline ends. Looked up from germline, CDR1 is MDHEN and CDR2 is SYDVKM. This CDR3 comprises 16 residues. The CDR3 here is CASSLSSPGANEKLFF. In nucleotides, the CDR3 is TGTGCCAGCAGTTTATCTTCCCCGGGGGCTAATGAAAAACTGTTTTTT.

V and J are TRBV7-8 and TRBJ2-5; D not resolved. The V gene lost 5 bases and the J gene lost 2 bases, with 18 bases spanning the gap. Per germline, CDR1 SGHVS and CDR2 FQNEAQ. The CDR3 is made up of 16 amino acids. DNA of the CDR3: TGTGCCAGCAGCCAGACACCCAACGAGCCGCAAGAGACCCAGTACTTC. It encodes CASSQTPNEPQETQYF. Looking up the rest from reference TRBV7-8 and TRBJ2-5 gives the full variable domain: GAGVSQSPRYKVAKRGQDVALRCDPISGHVSLFWYQQALGQGPEFLTYFQNEAQLDKSGLPSDRFFAERPEGSVSTLKIQRTQQEDSAVYLCASSQTPNEPQETQYFGPGTRLLVL.

This clone turned up a few times. The rearrangement uses TRBV6-5 and TRBJ1-1; D unclear. V was clipped by 8 bases and J by 2 bases, with 12 bases between them. This CDR3 contains 13 residues. Per the germline V gene, CDR1 is MNHEY and CDR2 is SVGAGI. The CDR3 reads CASGPLENTEAFF. For the CDR3, the DNA is TGTGCCAGCGGACCACTAGAAAACACTGAAGCTTTCTTT.

This chain links TRBV29-1 with TRBJ1-1; D is perhaps TRBD1 (6 bases). The CDR3 covers 12 residues. Germline CDR1 and CDR2: SQVTM and ANQGSEA. V lost 4 bases and J lost 8, with 14 bases in between. CDR3 DNA: TGCAGCGTTGTTCAGGGGAGGGAAGAAGCTTTCTTT. Translated, it gives CSVVQGREEAFF.

The J gene is TRBJ2-7, the V gene TRBV27; D gene unclear. This CDR3 has 11 amino acids. Germline assignment: CDR1 MNHEY and CDR2 SMNVEV (reference sequence). V was cut by 6 bases and J by 1 base, with 4 bases left in between. The DNA of the CDR3 is TGTGCCAGCAGCCCTTCCTACGAGCAGTACTTC. It is translated as CASSPSYEQYF.

The chain carries TRBV7-2 and TRBJ1-2, with TRBD1 matching over 9 bases. Looked up from germline, CDR1 is SGHTA and CDR2 is FQGNSA. The V gene end was trimmed by 3 bases and the J gene end by 7 bases; junction bases not matched to a gene: 0. The CDR3 contains 12 residues. CDR3 DNA: TGTGCCAGCAGCTTGACAGGGGGTGGCTACACCTTC. This sequence encodes CASSLTGGGYTF.

The chain employs TRBV27 and TRBJ1-5; TRBD1 agrees at 9 bases. Germline V gives CDR1 MNHEY, CDR2 SMNVEV (reference sequence). The CDR3 extends over 15 amino acids. The trim removed 4 bases at V and 5 bases at J, leaving 6 bases unmatched. The CDR3 DNA reads as TGTGCCAGCAGTTCCGGACAGGGGTTGCATCAGCCCCAGCATTTT. The encoded protein is CASSSGQGLHQPQHF.

The rearrangement joins TRBV7-9 to TRBJ1-1; TRBD1 matches 8 bases. Germline CDR1 reads SEHNR; CDR2 reads FQNEAQ (reference sequence). V was clipped by 5 bases and J by 3 bases; unmatched bases: 2. The CDR3 is 13 amino acids. CDR3 region: CASSRGQDTEAFF. CDR3 DNA sequence: TGTGCCAGCAGCCGGGGACAGGACACTGAAGCTTTCTTT.

The chain recombines TRBV18 with TRBJ2-2; weak D call: TRBD2 (6 bases). From germline, CDR1 is KGHSH and CDR2 LQKENI. The CDR3 extends over 15 amino acids. V was cut by 7 bases and J by 0 bases, with 12 bases left in between. The CDR3 region is CASLRDLANTGELFF. The CDR3 DNA reads as TGTGCCAGCTTGCGGGACTTGGCGAACACCGGGGAGCTGTTTTTT. The whole variable domain, remainder taken from reference TRBV18 and TRBJ2-2, is NAGVMQNPRHLVRRRGQEARLRCSPMKGHSHVYWYRQLPEEGLKFMVYLQKENIIDESGMPKERFSAEFPKEGPSILRIQQVVRGDSAAYFCASLRDLANTGELFFGEGSRLTVL.

The chain links TRBV19 to TRBJ2-1; 11 bases are shared with TRBD1. Germline CDR1 reads LNHDA; CDR2 reads SQIVND (reference sequence). The V gene end was trimmed by 4 bases and the J gene end by 6 bases; junction bases not matched to a gene: 5. This CDR3 region has 15 residues. The CDR3 here is CASSTTGTGGNEQFF. The CDR3 nucleotides are TGTGCCAGTAGTACCACCGGGACAGGGGGCAATGAGCAGTTCTTC.

The chain is built from TRBV19 and TRBJ2-4, with D perhaps TRBD1 (5 bases). V lost 7 bases and J 0 bases, leaving 16 bases between the germline ends. CDR3 length equals 16 residues. Looked up from germline, CDR1 is LNHDA and CDR2 is SQIVND (reference sequence). CDR3 DNA sequence: TGTGCCAGTATGCAGGGTAGAACAGTAGCCAAAAACATTCAGTACTTC. Protein product: CASMQGRTVAKNIQYF.

The chain uses TRBV6-5 and TRBJ1-2; D call uncertain. V was cut by 0 bases and J by 7 bases, with 15 bases left in between. Germline CDR1 MNHEY, CDR2 SVGAGI. CDR3 length equals 15 residues. The CDR3 protein is CASSYSYQRQSGYTF. The DNA for the CDR3 is TGTGCCAGCAGTTACTCGTACCAGAGGCAGTCTGGCTACACCTTC.

This clone occurred once. This chain uses TRBV27 with TRBJ1-2; 9 nucleotides match TRBD1. The J segment lost 2 bases and the V segment lost 5 bases, leaving 6 bases of the junction unmatched. The V gene's germline CDR1 is MNHEY and CDR2 SMNVEV (reference sequence). This CDR3 is 15 amino acids long. CDR3 in amino acids: CASSALGQGNYGYTF. The CDR3 DNA reads TGTGCCAGCAGTGCCCTGGGACAGGGAAACTATGGCTACACCTTC.

The gene calls are TRBV5-1 and TRBJ2-3; 10 nucleotides align to TRBD2. CDR3 length: 16 amino acids. CDR1 SGHRS and CDR2 YFSETQ come from the germline V gene. V was pared by 0 bases and J by 4 bases, with 5 bases of the junction left unmatched. Here the CDR3 reads CASSLVGLAGADTQYF. The CDR3 region has the DNA TGCGCCAGCAGCTTGGTTGGTCTAGCGGGAGCAGATACGCAGTATTTT. Full variable domain (outside the CDR3, taken from reference TRBV5-1 and TRBJ2-3): KAGVTQTPRYLIKTRGQQVTLSCSPISGHRSVSWYQQTPGQGLQFLFEYFSETQRNKGNFPGRFSGRQFSNSRSEMNVSTLELGDSALYLCASSLVGLAGADTQYFGPGTRLTVL.

This chain links TRBV24-1 with TRBJ1-2; no clear D gene. CDR3 length equals 14 residues. Germline-derived CDR1 and CDR2 are KGHDR and SFDVKD. V dropped 6 bases and J dropped 4 bases, with 14 bases sitting between them. CDR3 residues: CATSLAQVTYGYTF. For the CDR3, the DNA is TGTGCCACCAGTCTTGCGCAGGTTACCTATGGCTACACCTTC.

V usage is TRBV11-2 and J usage is TRBJ2-5; 8 bases align to TRBD2. Germline CDR1 is SGHAT and CDR2 is FQNNGV. V shed 1 base and J 5 bases; nucleotides not matched to a gene: 6. The CDR3 runs to 15 residues. CDR3 sequence (DNA): TGTGCCAGCAGCTTAGGTTCGGGGGGGTACGAGACCCAGTACTTC. Its translation is CASSLGSGGYETQYF. Filled out from reference TRBV11-2 and TRBJ2-5, the complete variable domain reads EAGVAQSPRYKIIEKRQSVAFWCNPISGHATLYWYQQILGQGPKLLIQFQNNGVVDDSQLPKDRFSAERLKGVDSTLKIQPAKLEDSAVYLCASSLGSGGYETQYFGPGTRLLVL.

V and J are TRBV19 and TRBJ1-5; no reliable D call. V was cut by 7 bases and J by 0 bases, with 13 bases left in between. CDR3 length: 15 residues. The germline CDR1 and CDR2 sequences are LNHDA and SQIVND (reference sequence). The CDR3 sequence: CASTTRHLSNQPQHF. The CDR3 DNA reads as TGTGCCAGTACCACTAGGCACCTTAGCAATCAGCCCCAGCATTTT.

Comments on this clone: The same CDR3 also results from other DNA sequences found in this sample. This chain links TRBV19 with TRBJ1-3, with D hard to call. The germline V gene has CDR1 LNHDA and CDR2 SQIVND (reference sequence). V was clipped by 1 base and J by 3 bases, with 4 bases between them. The CDR3 consists of 13 residues. Here the CDR3 DNA reads TGTGCCAGTAGTATAGCAGATGGAAACACCATATATTTT. Translated, it gives CASSIADGNTIYF.